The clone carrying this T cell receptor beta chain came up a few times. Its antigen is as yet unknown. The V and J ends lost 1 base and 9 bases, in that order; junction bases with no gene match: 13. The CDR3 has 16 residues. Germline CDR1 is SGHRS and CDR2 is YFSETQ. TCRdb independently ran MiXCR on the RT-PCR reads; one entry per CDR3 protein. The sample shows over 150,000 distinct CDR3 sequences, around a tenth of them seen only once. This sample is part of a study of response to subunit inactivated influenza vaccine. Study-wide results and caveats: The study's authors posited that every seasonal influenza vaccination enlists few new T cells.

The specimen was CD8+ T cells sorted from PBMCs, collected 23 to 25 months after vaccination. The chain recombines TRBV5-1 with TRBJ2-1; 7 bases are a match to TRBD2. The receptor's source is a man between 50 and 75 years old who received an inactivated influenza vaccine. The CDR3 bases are TGCGCCAGCAGCTTGATGCGGGAGACCACGGGGAGTGAGCAGTTCTTC. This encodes CASSLMRETTGSEQFF.